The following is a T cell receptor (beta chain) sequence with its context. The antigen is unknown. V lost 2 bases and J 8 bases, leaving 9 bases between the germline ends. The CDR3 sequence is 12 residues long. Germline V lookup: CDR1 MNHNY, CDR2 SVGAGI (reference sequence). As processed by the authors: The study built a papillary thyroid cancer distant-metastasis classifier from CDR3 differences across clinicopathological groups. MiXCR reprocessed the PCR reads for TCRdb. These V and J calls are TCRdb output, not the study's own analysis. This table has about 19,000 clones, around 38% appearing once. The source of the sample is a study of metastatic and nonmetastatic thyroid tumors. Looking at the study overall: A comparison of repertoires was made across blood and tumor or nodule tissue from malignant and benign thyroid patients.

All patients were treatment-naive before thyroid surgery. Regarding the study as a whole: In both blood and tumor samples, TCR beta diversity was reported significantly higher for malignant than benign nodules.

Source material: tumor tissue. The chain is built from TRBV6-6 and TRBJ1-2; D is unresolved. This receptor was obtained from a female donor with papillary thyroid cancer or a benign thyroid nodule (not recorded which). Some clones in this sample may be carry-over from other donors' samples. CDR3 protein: CASSYPKGGYTF. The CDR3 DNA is TGTGCCAGCAGTTACCCTAAGGGAGGCTACACCTTC.